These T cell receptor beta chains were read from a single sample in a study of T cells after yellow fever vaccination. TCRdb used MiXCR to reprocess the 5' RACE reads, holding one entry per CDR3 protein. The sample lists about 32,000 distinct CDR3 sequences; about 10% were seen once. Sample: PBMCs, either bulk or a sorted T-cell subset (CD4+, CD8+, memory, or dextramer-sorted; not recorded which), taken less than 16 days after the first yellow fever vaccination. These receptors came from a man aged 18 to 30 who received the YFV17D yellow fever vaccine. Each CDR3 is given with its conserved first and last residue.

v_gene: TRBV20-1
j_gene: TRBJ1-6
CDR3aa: CSAKPGQDTPLHF

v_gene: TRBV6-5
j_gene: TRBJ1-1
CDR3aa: CASSYIGGVAFF

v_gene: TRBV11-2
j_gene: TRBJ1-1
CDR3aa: CASSPGGQRAFF

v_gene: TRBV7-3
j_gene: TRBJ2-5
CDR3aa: CASSLTGGAGETQYF

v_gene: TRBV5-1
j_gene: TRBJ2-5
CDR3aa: CASSLVSGGPGVETQYF

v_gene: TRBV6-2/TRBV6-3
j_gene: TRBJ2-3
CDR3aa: CASTLSDRPTDTQYF

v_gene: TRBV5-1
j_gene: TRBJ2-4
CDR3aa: CASSLTGEVDIQYF

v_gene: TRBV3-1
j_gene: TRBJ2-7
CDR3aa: CASSLHAGTRAYEQYF

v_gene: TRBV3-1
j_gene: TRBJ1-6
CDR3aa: CASSHGTGEISPLHF

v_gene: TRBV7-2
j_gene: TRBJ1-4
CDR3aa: CASSAGTGLSEKLFF

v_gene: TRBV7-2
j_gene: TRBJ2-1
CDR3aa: CASIQGGAMNEQFF

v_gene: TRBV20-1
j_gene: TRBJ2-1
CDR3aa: CSATDGSGGGAYNEQFF

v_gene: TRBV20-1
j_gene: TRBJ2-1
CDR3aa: CSARLAGVSYNEQFF

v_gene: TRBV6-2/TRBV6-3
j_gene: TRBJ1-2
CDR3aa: CASSARQGSDGYTF